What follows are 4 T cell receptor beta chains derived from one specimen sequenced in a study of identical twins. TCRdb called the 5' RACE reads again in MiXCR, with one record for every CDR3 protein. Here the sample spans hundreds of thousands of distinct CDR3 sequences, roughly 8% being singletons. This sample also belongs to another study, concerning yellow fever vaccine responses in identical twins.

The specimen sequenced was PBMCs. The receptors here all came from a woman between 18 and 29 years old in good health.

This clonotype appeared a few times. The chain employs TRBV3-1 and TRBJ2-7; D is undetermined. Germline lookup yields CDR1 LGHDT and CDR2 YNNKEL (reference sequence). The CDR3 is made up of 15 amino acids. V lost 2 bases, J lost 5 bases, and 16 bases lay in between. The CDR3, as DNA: TGTGCCAGCAGCCAATTGCTTCGCCGGGCCCACGAGCAGTACTTC. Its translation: CASSQLLRRAHEQYF.

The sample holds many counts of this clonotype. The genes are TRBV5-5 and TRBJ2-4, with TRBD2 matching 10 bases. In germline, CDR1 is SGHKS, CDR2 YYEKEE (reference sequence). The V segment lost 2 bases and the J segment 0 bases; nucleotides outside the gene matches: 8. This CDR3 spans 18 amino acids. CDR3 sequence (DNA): TGTGCCAGCAGCTTCGCTAGCGGGAGACCCCTAGCCAAAAACATTCAGTACTTC. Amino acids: CASSFASGRPLAKNIQYF.

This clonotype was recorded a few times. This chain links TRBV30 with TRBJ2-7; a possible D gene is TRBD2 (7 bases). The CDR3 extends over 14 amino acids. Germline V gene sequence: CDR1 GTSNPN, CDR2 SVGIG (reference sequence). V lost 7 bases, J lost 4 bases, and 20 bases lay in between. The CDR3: CASDFGGLFYEQYF. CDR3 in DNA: TGTGCCTCAGACTTCGGGGGGCTATTTTACGAGCAGTACTTC. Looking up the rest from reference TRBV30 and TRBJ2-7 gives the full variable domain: SQTIHQWPATLVQPVGSPLSLECTVEGTSNPNLYWYRQAAGRGLQLLFYSVGIGQISSEVPQNLSASRPQDRQFILSSKKLLLSDSGFYLCASDFGGLFYEQYFGPGTRLTVT.

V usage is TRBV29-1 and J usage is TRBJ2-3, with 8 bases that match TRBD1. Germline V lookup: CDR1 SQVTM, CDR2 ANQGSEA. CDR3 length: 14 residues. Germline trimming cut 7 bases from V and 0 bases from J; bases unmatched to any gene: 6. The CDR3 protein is CSALGTGSTDTQYF. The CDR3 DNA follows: TGCAGCGCCCTGGGGACAGGTAGCACAGATACGCAGTATTTT.